A single sample is the source of the 5 T cell receptor beta chains below, sequenced in a study of T cell repertoires in cytomegalovirus infection. MiXCR, run by TCRdb on the reads, gives a single entry per CDR3 protein. The repertoire holds roughly 220,000 distinct CDR3 sequences, with 38% as singletons. No cognate antigen is known for these TCRs. The sequencing here drew on CD8+ T cells from cultured PBMCs, taken from culture after CMV antigen stimulation. Receptor source: a human donor in good health (CMV status not recorded). Some clones in this sample may be carry-over from other donors' samples.

Only a few counts were recorded for this clonotype. The CDR3 DNA follows: TGTGCCAGCAGTTTGGGACCCTATAATTCACCCCTCCACTTT. It codes for CASSLGPYNSPLHF. The V gene is TRBV12-3 or TRBV12-4, the J gene TRBJ1-6, with D possibly being TRBD1 (5 bases). The CDR3 spans 14 residues. V was trimmed by 3 bases and J by 2 bases, leaving 5 bases between them.

The CDR3 DNA sequence: TGTGCCAGCAGTTCGACGGATTATGGGGGCGGGAGCTCCTACAATGAGCAGTTCTTC. It is translated as CASSSTDYGGGSSYNEQFF. The V call is TRBV28, the J call TRBJ2-1; perhaps TRBD2 as D (7 bases). Trimming stripped 4 bases from V and 0 bases from J, with 22 bases between. Germline V lookup: CDR1 MDHEN, CDR2 SYDVKM. CDR3 size: 19 residues.

This clonotype was counted at least ten times. The chain links TRBV7-2 to TRBJ1-2; 10 bases line up with TRBD1. The CDR3 totals 14 residues. After removal of 5 bases from V and 4 bases from J, the junction contained 4 bases not matched to a gene. Germline V gives CDR1 SGHTA, CDR2 FQGNSA. CDR3 in amino acids: CASSKDRGPYGYTF. The CDR3 region has the DNA TGTGCCAGCAGCAAAGACAGGGGGCCCTATGGCTACACCTTC.

This clonotype was recorded many times. The CDR3 DNA is TGTGCCAGCAGCTTAGAGGCGTCAGGGGCTAGGCACGAGCAGTACTTC. Translation: CASSLEASGARHEQYF. V gene TRBV7-6 combines with J gene TRBJ2-7, with a possible D match to TRBD1 (6 bases). Trimming took 1 base from V and 5 from J, leaving 18 bases between them. This CDR3 comprises 16 residues. The V gene's germline CDR1 is SGHVS and CDR2 FNYEAQ.

The V gene is TRBV7-9, the J gene TRBJ2-7, with D possibly being TRBD2 (6 bases). The germline CDR1 and CDR2 sequences are SEHNR and FQNEAQ (reference sequence). CDR3 size: 14 residues. Trimming pared 4 bases from V and 2 bases from J, leaving 12 bases between. CDR3 nucleotides: TGTGCCAGCAGCTCAGGTGGGACTCCCTACGAGCAGTACTTC. It translates to CASSSGGTPYEQYF. Variable domain in full (rest from reference TRBV7-9 and TRBJ2-7): DTGVSQNPRHKITKRGQNVTFRCDPISEHNRLYWYRQTLGQGPEFLTYFQNEAQLEKSRLLSDRFSAERPKGSFSTLEIQRTEQGDSAMYLCASSSGGTPYEQYFGPGTRLTVT.